Sequencing of this T cell receptor (beta chain) was carried out in a study of graft-versus-host responses after intestinal transplantation (dated by TCRdb to the early 2020s). With respect to the entire study: The transplants that recipients got were multivisceral, liver-intestinal, or isolated intestinal. Samples from a few later patients were sequenced in-house on an Illumina MiSeq with MiXCR processing rather than by the commercial service. Bulk TCR-beta CDR3 sequencing was used to track graft-versus-host and host-versus-graft alloreactive T cell clones in the graft, circulation and bone marrow after intestinal transplantation. Alloreactive clones were identified by sequencing pre-transplant mixed lymphocyte reaction products and comparing them with unstimulated pre-transplant donor and recipient T cells. Donor T cell macrochimerism was defined as a peak of at least 4% donor T cells among recipient peripheral blood mononuclear cells. Anti-thymocyte globulin induction was given to all recipients, followed by maintenance tacrolimus and steroids for approximately 3 years. The cohort enrolled 20 to 30 intestinal transplant recipients, one of whom was a retransplant, and a few patients without pretransplant specimens were excluded. General findings and caveats noted by the study authors: In the allografts of patients with donor T cell macrochimerism, GvH to HvG T cell clonal ratios were high. Conclusions were limited by the relatively low number and heterogeneity of intestinal transplant patients. GvH clones turned up in recipient bone marrow, with some appearing earlier in ileal mucosa or blood, a pattern consistent with an intestinal mucosal origin. Early after transplant, declines in HvG clones were associated with peak levels of circulating GvH clones.

Germline trimming amounts to 5 bases on V and 0 bases on J, with 10 as the count of junction bases outside the gene matches. Based on the germline V gene, the CDR1 and CDR2 sequences are SGHAT and FQNNGV. The CDR3 contains 18 residues, cysteine and phenylalanine counted. This entry keeps only the CDR3 DNA: 54 bases, framed from base 1. Library creation used the immunoSEQ multiplex PCR assay. For most patients, genomic DNA was isolated using the Qiagen DNeasy Blood and Tissue Kit and was shipped frozen to Adaptive Biotechnologies for TCR sequencing. High-throughput TCR-beta CDR3 sequencing of genomic DNA from most patients was performed by Adaptive Biotechnologies. For the original study's pipeline: TCR sequencing data were retrieved from Adaptive's ImmunoSEQ software for roughly 17 patients, whereas three other patients were processed with MiXCR and VDJtools. To correct CD4 versus CD8 sorting errors, any sequence found in both subsets at a frequency ratio below 5:1 was removed. CDR3 nucleotide sequences shared between donor and recipient were removed because the origin of such sequences could not be assigned. To count as alloreactive, a clone needed at least 2-fold expansion over unstimulated cells and a minimum CFSE-low frequency of 0.002% (template counts) or 0.001% (read counts). Clones were considered mappable if detected in sequenced pre-transplant spleen, lymph node, or MLR CFSE-low populations of the donor or recipient. Cumulative frequency of alloreactive clones was calculated as a percentage of all sequences weighted by copy number. TCRdb mirrors the immuneACCESS table, restricted to in-frame sequences. Some clones are absent from its copies; in checked studies, under half trace to an unresolved V gene, and the reason for the others is unknown. That table gives V, J and clone size, and the DNA gave D and trimming. This sample has 80,000 to 100,000 clones in its table, and about 93% of those were observed once. 0.17% of the sample is in the top ten clones.

In the case of this clone: Its binding antigen is unknown. The record has no base qualities; no much larger clone is one base away.

This sample's time point label indicates: cells obtained before transplantation from donor or recipient. CD3+CD4+ and CD3+CD8+ populations were FACS-sorted from unstimulated pre-transplant donor and recipient cells taken from spleen or lymph nodes. This TCR came from a human donor who received an intestinal transplant. The material was unstimulated CD4+ T cells sorted from spleen or lymph node cells, obtained before intestinal transplant. The sequence joins TRBV11-2 to TRBJ2-1; TRBD2 lines up with 10 middle nucleotides. The CDR3 sequence is CASSPGTSAFSSYNEQFF. The nucleotide sequence is TGTGCCAGCAGCCCAGGGACTAGCGCATTTAGCTCCTACAATGAGCAGTTCTTC.